Listed below are T cell receptor beta chains from one sample, sequenced in a study of radiotherapy plus CTLA-4 blockade in lung cancer. The data were produced by immunoSEQ multiplex PCR, yet TCRdb's version contains in-frame clones alone and is incomplete. Seen here are tens of thousands of clones, approximately 68% observed once, and the top ten hold about 9%. The source was peripheral blood, collected from a patient treated with radiotherapy plus ipilimumab. These TCRs come from a human donor with non-small cell lung cancer whose response to radiotherapy plus ipilimumab could not be evaluated. Both conserved end residues are part of each CDR3. A D gene is named only where the DNA matches it firmly. Part of the rows lack a size; the others show once, few, many or a class for expanded clones.

size | D | J | V | CDR3 | DNA
- | TRBD2 | TRBJ2-1 | TRBV11-3 | CASSLGTSGFNEQFF | TGTGCCAGCAGCCTGGGGACTAGCGGATTCAATGAGCAGTTCTTC
- | - | TRBJ2-1 | TRBV9 | CASSARDTGTNEQFF | TGTGCCAGCAGCGCCCGTGACACAGGGACCAATGAGCAGTTCTTC
- | TRBD1 | TRBJ1-4 | TRBV7-9 | CASSPGTGNEKLFF | TGTGCCAGCAGCCCTGGGACAGGGAATGAAAAACTGTTTTTT
- | TRBD1 | TRBJ2-7 | TRBV7-8 | CASSLRTGSYEQYF | TGTGCCAGCAGCCTCCGGACAGGTTCCTACGAGCAGTACTTC
- | TRBD1 | TRBJ1-1 | TRBV7-9 | CASRPGTALGSTEAFF | TGTGCCAGCAGACCCGGGACAGCCCTAGGGAGCACTGAAGCTTTCTTT
- | TRBD2 | TRBJ2-1 | TRBV9 | CASSQRSGTSMNEQFF | TGTGCCAGCAGCCAGCGTAGCGGGACAAGTATGAATGAGCAGTTCTTC
- | TRBD1 | TRBJ2-7 | TRBV4-3 | CASSQDSTPGQGADYEQYF | TGCGCCAGCAGCCAAGATTCAACCCCGGGACAGGGGGCTGACTACGAGCAGTACTTC
- | - | TRBJ2-7 | TRBV7-2 | CASSLAGPGQAYEQYF | TGTGCCAGCAGCTTAGCGGGGCCAGGGCAAGCCTACGAGCAGTACTTC
- | - | TRBJ1-2 | TRBV6-5 | CASSRHLGDYGYTF | TGTGCCAGCAGTCGACACCTCGGGGACTATGGCTACACCTTC
few | TRBD2 | TRBJ2-3 | TRBV27 | CASSSPKGLAGVVLWGTDTQYF | TGTGCCAGCAGTTCCCCGAAGGGACTAGCGGGAGTAGTTTTATGGGGCACAGATACGCAGTATTTT
- | TRBD1 | TRBJ2-5 | TRBV27 | CASSPTGTEETQYF | TGTGCCAGCAGTCCGACCGGGACAGAAGAGACCCAGTACTTC
once | TRBD2 | TRBJ2-1 | TRBV6-1 | CASSGLLAVYNEQFF | TGTGCCAGCTCCGGTCTACTAGCGGTCTACAATGAGCAGTTCTTC
- | - | TRBJ2-5 | TRBV28 | CASSLQMGGGETQYF | TGTGCCAGCAGTTTGCAGATGGGGGGTGGGGAGACCCAGTACTTC
few | TRBD1 | TRBJ1-2 | TRBV28 | CASTEGQGYTF | TGTGCCAGCACAGAGGGACAGGGCTACACCTTC
- | - | TRBJ2-2 | TRBV7-3 | CASSFQQGNTGELFF | TGTGCCAGCAGCTTCCAACAGGGTAACACCGGGGAGCTGTTTTTT
- | - | TRBJ1-2 | TRBV28 | CASSFSLDLPGDYGYTF | TGTGCCAGCAGTTTTTCTCTGGACCTCCCAGGGGACTATGGCTACACCTTC
few | TRBD2 | TRBJ2-5 | TRBV5-1 | CASRSGGASLETQYF | TGCGCCAGCAGAAGCGGGGGGGCATCTCTCGAGACCCAGTACTTC
- | TRBD1 | TRBJ1-2 | TRBV4-3 | CASSRQGDYGYTF | TGCGCCAGCAGCCGACAGGGAGACTATGGCTACACCTTC
few | - | TRBJ2-7 | TRBV6-5 | CASSYDRNYEQYF | TGTGCCAGCAGCTATGACAGGAACTACGAGCAGTACTTC
- | TRBD2 | TRBJ2-3 | TRBV7-2 | CASSSGLPSTDTQYF | TGTGCCAGCAGCTCGGGACTACCTAGCACAGATACGCAGTATTTT
- | - | TRBJ2-7 | TRBV30 | CAWSPGNGYEQYF | TGTGCCTGGAGTCCCGGGAACGGCTACGAGCAGTACTTC
- | - | TRBJ1-2 | TRBV4-2 | CASSQQGNYGYTF | TGTGCCAGCAGCCAACAGGGTAACTATGGCTACACCTTC
- | - | TRBJ1-5 | TRBV5-1 | CASSLGEVGQPQHF | TGCGCCAGCAGCTTGGGGGAGGTCGGTCAGCCCCAGCATTTT
- | TRBD1 | TRBJ1-5 | TRBV6-6 | CASSHGQGVIQPQHF | TGTGCCAGCAGTCATGGACAGGGGGTAATTCAGCCCCAGCATTTT
- | - | TRBJ2-7 | TRBV9 | CASSVDVQDYEQYF | TGTGCCAGCAGCGTAGATGTACAGGACTACGAGCAGTACTTC
- | TRBD1 | TRBJ1-5 | TRBV6-5 | CASSHRGYSNQPQHF | TGTGCCAGCAGCCACAGGGGATATAGCAATCAGCCCCAGCATTTT
- | TRBD1 | TRBJ2-7 | TRBV5-4 | CASSSDRGYYEQYF | TGTGCCAGCAGCTCGGACAGGGGGTATTACGAGCAGTACTTC
- | TRBD2 | TRBJ2-1 | TRBV9 | CASSRTSGGDGEQFF | TGTGCCAGCAGTCGTACTAGCGGGGGAGACGGGGAGCAGTTCTTC
many | - | TRBJ1-3 | TRBV4-3 | CASSQGTGSGNTIYF | TGCGCCAGCAGCCAAGGTACAGGGTCTGGAAACACCATATATTTT
- | - | TRBJ2-1 | TRBV6-1 | CASSDVDSRSYNEQFF | TGTGCCAGCAGTGATGTCGACAGTCGCTCCTACAATGAGCAGTTCTTC
- | - | TRBJ1-2 | TRBV27 | CASSSSAGEKVYGYTF | TGTGCCAGCAGTTCCTCGGCAGGGGAGAAGGTCTATGGCTACACCTTC
- | TRBD1 | TRBJ2-5 | TRBV5-1 | CASSPLTGGFSKETQYF | TGCGCCAGCAGCCCCCTGACAGGGGGATTTTCTAAGGAGACCCAGTACTTC